The 27 T cell receptor beta chains listed next were all sequenced from one sample in a study of T cells in women clearing cervical HPV infection. The repertoire was sequenced with immunoSEQ multiplex PCR; TCRdb's copy has only in-frame clones and lacks some. Here the sample table reports about 32,000 clones. Sequencing input: blood buffy coat. These receptors all stem from a woman aged 18 to 75 with a cervical HPV16 infection that either progressed to CIN3+ or cleared (not recorded which).

For this clone: The CDR3 extends 3 residues past the end of the read, so its final part is completed from the germline J gene. The chain has TRBV5-1 and TRBJ1-4, with 7 positions matching TRBD1. CDR3 length equals 16 residues. Germline-derived CDR1 and CDR2 are SGHRS and YFSETQ. J was trimmed by 2 bases and V by 0 bases; bases with no gene match: 4. CDR3 DNA, as far as it was read: TGCGCCAGCAGCTTGGCCCCGACAGGGACTAATGAAAAA. Translated, it gives CASSLAPTGTNEK. The full CDR3 sequence reads CASSLAPTGTNEKLFF. Full variable domain (remainder filled in from reference TRBV5-1 and TRBJ1-4): KAGVTQTPRYLIKTRGQQVTLSCSPISGHRSVSWYQQTPGQGLQFLFEYFSETQRNKGNFPGRFSGRQFSNSRSEMNVSTLELGDSALYLCASSLAPTGTNEKLFFGSGTQLSVL.

Comments on this clone: The read comes to an end 3 residues before the CDR3 does, leaving the germline J gene to fill in the end. The chain links TRBV7-2 to TRBJ1-2; no firm D call. The germline CDR1 and CDR2 sequences are SGHTA and FQGNSA. This CDR3 is 14 amino acids long. CDR3 sequence: CASSPGPSSNDYTF. CDR3 DNA, as far as it was read: TGTGCCAGCAGCCCTGGACCTAGCTCCAACGAC.

Concerning this clone: The read falls 3 residues short of the CDR3 end, and the missing part is taken from the germline J gene. The rearrangement uses TRBV4-2 and TRBJ2-1; 7 nucleotides agree with TRBD2. The germline V gene encodes CDR1 LGHNA and CDR2 YNFKEQ. The CDR3 consists of 16 residues. V lost 4 bases to trimming and J lost 0 bases; unmatched junction nucleotides: 6. This chain's CDR3 is CASSLAGGSSYNEQFF. CDR3 DNA, as far as it was read: TGTGCCAGCAGCCTAGCGGGCGGGAGCTCCTACAATGAG.

As concerns this clone: The read terminates 3 residues before the CDR3 end, so the remaining end is supplied by the germline J gene. The chain carries TRBV5-6 and TRBJ2-1; D gene uncertain. The length of the CDR3 is 12 residues. Deletions cut 4 bases from V and 7 bases from J, with 9 bases between. CDR1 is SGHDT and CDR2 is YYEEEE in the germline V gene. CDR3 bases read: TGTGCCAGCAGCCTGCCGAGGAATGAG. It is translated as CASSLPRNE. The full CDR3 protein is CASSLPRNEQFF.

For this clone: The read ends 3 residues shy of where the CDR3 ends; the end is completed using the germline J gene. The chain links TRBV5-1 to TRBJ1-5; D is undetermined. Trimming took off 4 bases at V and 6 bases at J, with 11 bases between the two ends. Germline V gene sequence: CDR1 SGHRS, CDR2 YFSETQ. The CDR3 is made up of 13 amino acids. The sequenced CDR3 bases are TGCGCCAGCAGCCTACTTGAGGGTCAGCCC. The encoded protein is CASSLLEGQP. The complete CDR3 sequence is CASSLLEGQPQHF. Drawing the rest from reference TRBV5-1 and TRBJ1-5, the complete variable domain is KAGVTQTPRYLIKTRGQQVTLSCSPISGHRSVSWYQQTPGQGLQFLFEYFSETQRNKGNFPGRFSGRQFSNSRSEMNVSTLELGDSALYLCASSLLEGQPQHFGDGTRLSIL.

Notes on this clone: Read data end 3 residues before the CDR3 end; the end is taken from the germline J gene. The genes are TRBV10-3 and TRBJ1-1; D not resolved. The V gene lost 11 bases and the J gene lost 3 bases, with 13 bases spanning the gap. This CDR3 is built from 12 residues. Germline V gene sequence: CDR1 ENHRY, CDR2 SYGVKD. The CDR3 sequence is CAARQRDTEAFF. CDR3 DNA (partial): TGTGCCGCCCGCCAGAGGGACACTGAA.

Comment on this clone: With the read ending 3 residues before the CDR3 end, the germline J gene is used to fill in that end. This chain links TRBV20-1 with TRBJ2-5; a weak D match, TRBD2 (5 bases). Trimming removed 0 bases at V and 6 bases at J, with 11 bases between. The CDR3 extends over 13 amino acids. Germline CDR1 DFQATT, CDR2 SNEGSKA (reference sequence). CDR3 bases read: TGCAGTGCTAGAGATGATAGCGTTCAGACC. Protein sequence: CSARDDSVQT. The entire CDR3 protein is CSARDDSVQTQYF.

As concerns this clone: The DNA ends 3 residues before the CDR3 does, and the rest of the CDR3 is filled in from the germline J gene. This chain joins TRBV5-1 and TRBJ2-1, with 7 bases aligning to TRBD2. CDR3 length: 16 amino acids. The germline CDR1 and CDR2 sequences are SGHRS and YFSETQ. V shed 4 bases and J 8 bases; nucleotides not matched to a gene: 15. Incomplete CDR3 DNA: TGCGCCAGCAGCCGAAGTGGACTAGTCACGCACCATGAG. This codes for CASSRSGLVTHHE. The full CDR3 is CASSRSGLVTHHEQFF. The complete variable domain, with remaining parts taken from reference TRBV5-1 and TRBJ2-1, reads KAGVTQTPRYLIKTRGQQVTLSCSPISGHRSVSWYQQTPGQGLQFLFEYFSETQRNKGNFPGRFSGRQFSNSRSEMNVSTLELGDSALYLCASSRSGLVTHHEQFFGPGTRLTVL.

On this clone itself: Read sequence stops 3 residues before the CDR3 end, and the germline J gene provides the missing end. The chain has TRBV19 and TRBJ2-7; tentative D call: TRBD1 (6 bases). This CDR3 contains 14 residues. V was pared by 3 bases and J by 4 bases, with 13 bases between. Germline V gene sequence: CDR1 LNHDA, CDR2 SQIVND (reference sequence). Incomplete CDR3 DNA: TGTGCCAGTAGTATGTTCGAGGGGGATTACGAG. Translation: CASSMFEGDYE. The whole CDR3 sequence is CASSMFEGDYEQYF.

In the case of this clone: The CDR3 end falls 3 residues outside the read, so it is completed with the germline J gene. The chain employs TRBV5-1 and TRBJ2-3; unclear D gene. The V end was cut by 2 bases, the J end by 4 bases, with 11 bases between. In germline, CDR1 is SGHRS, CDR2 YFSETQ. The CDR3 consists of 14 residues. The CDR3 bases that were read are TGCGCCAGCAGCTTAGAGCTTTATTCAGATACG. This sequence encodes CASSLELYSDT. The whole CDR3 protein is CASSLELYSDTQYF.

A note on this clone: The read falls 3 residues short of the CDR3 end, and the missing part is taken from the germline J gene. This rearrangement joins TRBV5-1 to TRBJ2-2, with 7 bases matching TRBD1. The CDR3 totals 17 residues. Germline V CDR1 and CDR2: SGHRS, YFSETQ. Trimming took 0 bases from V and 2 from J; bases not matched to a gene: 7. Here the CDR3 reads CASSLEGGPSNTGELFF. Incomplete CDR3 DNA: TGCGCCAGCAGCTTGGAAGGGGGCCCGTCCAACACCGGGGAG.

To note about this clone: The read terminates 3 residues before the CDR3 end, so the remaining end is supplied by the germline J gene. The rearrangement uses TRBV19 and TRBJ2-3; 8 bases are shared with TRBD2. Germline V gives CDR1 LNHDA, CDR2 SQIVND (reference sequence). Germline trimming cut 6 bases from V and 3 bases from J; bases unmatched to any gene: 5. There are 14 residues in the CDR3. The DNA read from the CDR3 is TGTGCCAGTAGGGAGCGGGGGCGGACAGATACG. Encoded protein: CASRERGRTDT. The CDR3 in full is CASRERGRTDTQYF.

As concerns this clone: The missing CDR3 end, 3 residues past where the read stops, is filled in from the germline J gene. The chain has TRBV7-9 and TRBJ2-7, with a tentative D call TRBD1 (6 bases). The CDR3 runs 15 residues. Germline V gene lookup returns CDR1 SEHNR and CDR2 FQNEAQ (reference sequence). Trimming took off 5 bases at V and 0 bases at J, with 14 bases between the two ends. The CDR3: CASSHLQGSSYEQYF. Incomplete CDR3 DNA: TGTGCCAGCAGCCATTTACAGGGAAGCTCCTACGAG.

A word on this clone: The sequence runs out 3 residues before the end of the CDR3; the remainder is reconstructed from the germline J gene. The gene calls are TRBV7-9 and TRBJ1-6; 9 bases are a match to TRBD1. This CDR3 spans 14 amino acids. The germline gives CDR1 SEHNR, CDR2 FQNEAQ (reference sequence). V lost 7 bases and J lost 7; bases outside the gene matches: 5. CDR3 sequence: CASTLGQGNSPLHF. The CDR3 DNA, read in part, is TGTGCCAGCACTCTCGGACAGGGGAATTCACCC.

Concerning this clone: Read coverage stops 3 residues before the CDR3 terminus; the germline J gene supplies the remainder. This chain connects TRBV20-1 to TRBJ2-3; TRBD2 matches 12 bases. The CDR3 runs 20 residues. After removal of 1 base from V and 0 bases from J, the junction contained 14 bases not matched to a gene. In germline, CDR1 is DFQATT, CDR2 SNEGSKA (reference sequence). The chain's CDR3 is CSARVPGGLAGGPSTDTQYF. Incomplete CDR3 DNA: TGCAGTGCTAGAGTCCCGGGGGGGCTAGCGGGGGGGCCGAGCACAGATACG.

Concerning this clone: The read ends 3 residues early relative to the CDR3; the germline J gene fills the gap. The genes are TRBV19 and TRBJ2-3, with TRBD2 identical over 11 bases. The germline CDR1 and CDR2 sequences are LNHDA and SQIVND (reference sequence). The V gene end was trimmed by 9 bases and the J gene end by 5 bases; junction bases not matched to a gene: 16. CDR3 length equals 17 residues. CDR3: CASALKNSGRAIDTQYF. The CDR3 DNA, read in part, is TGTGCCAGCGCCTTAAAAAATAGCGGGAGGGCCATAGATACG.

A word on this clone: Read sequence stops 3 residues before the CDR3 end, and the germline J gene provides the missing end. The chain couples TRBV30 to TRBJ2-3, with D perhaps TRBD1 (5 bases). The CDR3 loop spans 12 amino acids. CDR1 and CDR2 from the germline V gene are GTSNPN and SVGIG (reference sequence). The DNA read from the CDR3 is TGTGCCTGGAGTGAAAATCGACAGCCG. Amino acid sequence: CAWSENRQP. The CDR3, in full, reads CAWSENRQPQYF.

About this clone itself: The CDR3 is cut off 3 residues early in the read; its end comes from the germline J gene. The chain is built from TRBV28 and TRBJ1-2; weak D call: TRBD1 (5 bases). The CDR3 contains 13 residues. Per germline, CDR1 MDHEN and CDR2 SYDVKM. The V and J ends lost 5 bases and 7 bases respectively, with 14 bases between them. The CDR3: CASSPRESVGYTF. CDR3 bases read: TGTGCCAGCAGTCCCAGGGAATCGGTTGGC.

In the case of this clone: The read comes to an end 3 residues before the CDR3 does, leaving the germline J gene to fill in the end. J is TRBJ1-2 and V is TRBV19; 10 nucleotides line up with TRBD1. The CDR3 runs to 16 residues. Germline CDR1 is LNHDA and CDR2 is SQIVND (reference sequence). The covered CDR3 bases are TGTGCCAGTAGTACTCCTAAACGGGGACAGGGGTACGAC. Its protein is CASSTPKRGQGYD. The CDR3 reads in full as CASSTPKRGQGYDYTF.

A word on this clone: The read is 3 residues too short to cover the CDR3 end, so that end is filled in from the germline J gene. The chain joins TRBV5-1 to TRBJ2-7; tentatively, D is TRBD1 (5 bases). Germline V CDR1 and CDR2: SGHRS, YFSETQ. Trimming shortened V by 4 bases and J by 1 base, and 12 bases separated the two germline ends. This CDR3 is 14 amino acids long. CDR3 bases read: TGCGCCAGCAGCCCCACCACAGGATCCTACGAG. It specifies CASSPTTGSYE. The entire CDR3 protein is CASSPTTGSYEQYF.

On this clone: At one end, the junction sequence differs from germline, possibly due to a read error. The read finishes 3 residues shy of the CDR3 end, and the germline J gene is used to complete it. At the DNA level, this CDR3 is encoded by other sequences in the same sample as well. The V call is TRBV19, the J call TRBJ1-3; 9 nucleotides line up with TRBD1. The CDR3 contains 13 residues. Germline CDR1 reads LNHDA; CDR2 reads SQIVND (reference sequence). This CDR3 is CASRDDRGNTIYF. The sequenced part of the CDR3 DNA is TGTGCCAGTAGGGATGACAGGGGGAACACT.

With regard to this clone: The CDR3 extends 3 residues past the end of the read, so its final part is completed from the germline J gene. The rearrangement joins TRBV7-2 to TRBJ1-4; D is ambiguous. CDR1 is SGHTA and CDR2 is FQGNSA in the germline V gene. The CDR3 totals 14 residues. V gave up 3 bases and J gave up 6 bases, with 11 bases separating them. The covered CDR3 bases are TGTGCCAGCAGCTTCGCGGGGAGGGATGAAAAA. It is translated as CASSFAGRDEK. The CDR3 in full is CASSFAGRDEKLFF.

With regard to this clone: Coverage ceases 3 residues before the CDR3 finishes, and the germline J gene fills in the end. V usage is TRBV11-2 and J usage is TRBJ1-2; TRBD1 agrees at 9 bases. V lost 1 base, J lost 7 bases, and 7 bases stayed unmatched. Germline CDR1 is SGHAT and CDR2 is FQNNGV. The CDR3 sequence is 15 residues long. Partial CDR3 DNA: TGTGCCAGCAGCTTAGGGACAGGGGCCAGGGGTGGC. Translating gives CASSLGTGARGG. The entire CDR3 is CASSLGTGARGGYTF.

As regards this clone: The read is 3 residues too short to cover the CDR3 end, so that end is filled in from the germline J gene. V is TRBV20-1 and J is TRBJ1-1; 8 bases align to TRBD1. Germline V gene data show CDR1 as DFQATT and CDR2 as SNEGSKA (reference sequence). CDR3 length equals 15 residues. The V segment lost 2 bases and the J segment 5 bases; nucleotides outside the gene matches: 10. CDR3 sequence reads: CSARSLQGVVTEAFF. The sequenced part of the CDR3 DNA is TGCAGTGCTAGATCCTTACAGGGGGTGGTTACTGAA.

On this clone: The missing CDR3 end, 3 residues past where the read stops, is filled in from the germline J gene. The V call is TRBV18, the J call TRBJ2-2; 7 bases fit TRBD1. This CDR3 is 16 amino acids long. Germline V lookup: CDR1 KGHSH, CDR2 LQKENI. Partial CDR3 DNA: TGTGCCAGCTCCCGGGACAGACTTGCAACTAATGAAAAG. Protein sequence: CASSRDRLATNEK. The full CDR3 is CASSRDRLATNEKLFF.

Comment on this clone: The CDR3 end falls 3 residues outside the read, so it is completed with the germline J gene. This chain links TRBV6-1 with TRBJ2-7, with 9 nucleotides matching TRBD1. CDR3 length equals 14 residues. The trim removed 4 bases at V and 2 bases at J, leaving 3 bases unmatched. Per germline, CDR1 MNHNS and CDR2 SASEGT. The CDR3 DNA, read in part, is TGTGCCAGCAGTGGTCGACAGGGGGCCTACGAG. Protein: CASSGRQGAYE. The full CDR3 sequence reads CASSGRQGAYEQYF.

As regards this clone: The read ends 3 residues shy of where the CDR3 ends; the end is completed using the germline J gene. The chain uses TRBV30 and TRBJ2-7; weak D call: TRBD1 (5 bases). This CDR3 region has 12 residues. Germline values: CDR1 GTSNPN, CDR2 SVGIG (reference sequence). V was pared by 1 base and J by 6 bases, with 10 bases between. The CDR3 bases that were read are TGTGCCTGGAGTGAATTAGGGGTCGAG. This encodes CAWSELGVE. The whole CDR3 protein reads CAWSELGVEQYF. Full variable domain (missing parts from reference TRBV30 and TRBJ2-7): SQTIHQWPATLVQPVGSPLSLECTVEGTSNPNLYWYRQAAGRGLQLLFYSVGIGQISSEVPQNLSASRPQDRQFILSSKKLLLSDSGFYLCAWSELGVEQYFGPGTRLTVT.